This T cell receptor (beta chain) came from a study of T cell responses to AZD1222 COVID-19 vaccine. This clone occurred a few times. The assay was immunoSEQ multiplex PCR, and TCRdb's table has in-frame clones only and misses some. Found here are about 140,000 clones, approximately 89% of them singletons; the top ten hold roughly 1.3%. This CDR3 spans 15 amino acids. In germline, CDR1 is LGHDT, CDR2 YNNKEL (reference sequence). Trimming removed 1 base at V and 14 bases at J, with 18 bases between. The sample was peripheral blood, taken 28 days after the second AZD1222 dose. This chain uses TRBV3-1 (or the pseudogene TRBV3-2) with TRBJ1-6; D might be TRBD1 (6 bases). The source of this sequence is an adult who received the AZD1222 COVID-19 vaccine. The DNA for the CDR3 is TGTGCCAGCAGCCAAGTGACAGCCGAAAGGGGGACCCTCCACTTT. Its translation is CASSQVTAERGTLHF.